This is a list of T cell receptor beta chains from one sample in a study of blood T cell repertoires in COVID-19. Method: immunoSEQ multiplex PCR; TCRdb's copy keeps in-frame clones and lacks some. The sample contains approximately 85,000 clones, 90% of which appear only once. Sequencing input: peripheral blood. The receptors derive from an elderly woman with active or convalescent COVID-19. Both conserved end residues are part of each CDR3. A D gene is named only where the DNA matches it firmly.

V gene: TRBV28
D gene: -
CDR3 protein: CASRTPGGAGAFGQFF

V gene: TRBV28
D gene: -
CDR3 protein: CASSLGGNEQYF

V gene: TRBV20-1
D gene: TRBD2
CDR3 protein: CSASGGLAGYEQYF

V gene: TRBV7-2
D gene: TRBD1
CDR3 protein: CASSFTGAAYEQYF

V gene: TRBV19
D gene: -
CDR3 protein: CASSSRQTEAFF

V gene: TRBV14
D gene: TRBD1
CDR3 protein: CASSSTGRDRYYEQYF

V gene: TRBV11-3
D gene: TRBD2
CDR3 protein: CASSLPTSDEQFF

V gene: TRBV28
D gene: -
CDR3 protein: CASSFSARGNYGYTF

V gene: TRBV27
D gene: -
CDR3 protein: CASSYSPPQGGIQYF

V gene: TRBV19
D gene: TRBD1
CDR3 protein: CASRSTGGAGDTQYF

V gene: TRBV7-2
D gene: TRBD2
CDR3 protein: CASSLSGSTSDTQYF

V gene: TRBV6-5
D gene: -
CDR3 protein: CASSPLRGQETQYF

V gene: TRBV5-1
D gene: TRBD1
CDR3 protein: CASSLEGARNEQYF

V gene: TRBV24-1
D gene: TRBD1
CDR3 protein: CATSDPGQGTDTQYF

V gene: TRBV6-1
D gene: -
CDR3 protein: CASSERGNTEAFF

V gene: TRBV7-2
D gene: -
CDR3 protein: CASSQPSEQFF

V gene: TRBV27
D gene: -
CDR3 protein: CASSSSRSSYNEQFF

V gene: TRBV5-1
D gene: TRBD1
CDR3 protein: CASSLQGNDYEQYF

V gene: TRBV19
D gene: TRBD1
CDR3 protein: CASSMGTGGEQYF

V gene: TRBV5-1
D gene: TRBD1
CDR3 protein: CASSSGQGTATNEKLFF

V gene: TRBV5-1
D gene: TRBD1
CDR3 protein: CASKDRGRITGELFF

V gene: TRBV18
D gene: TRBD1
CDR3 protein: CASSTGTVSGNTIYF

V gene: TRBV24-1
D gene: -
CDR3 protein: CATSSGRTEAFF

V gene: TRBV20-1
D gene: -
CDR3 protein: CSGEDYGYTF

V gene: TRBV5-5
D gene: -
CDR3 protein: CASRLTIATKNIQYF

V gene: TRBV19
D gene: -
CDR3 protein: CASSIGGWAGANVLTF

V gene: TRBV10-3
D gene: -
CDR3 protein: CAISPTGSNSPLHF

V gene: TRBV19
D gene: -
CDR3 protein: CASNSEQVYGYTF

V gene: TRBV9
D gene: -
CDR3 protein: CASSFLSGGSNTGELFF

V gene: TRBV5-1
D gene: TRBD1
CDR3 protein: CASSFRGQGNTEAFF

V gene: TRBV7-9
D gene: TRBD1
CDR3 protein: CASSLDRDSYYEQYF